Included here is one T cell receptor (beta chain) sequence, with context. J lost 3 bases, V lost 11 bases, and 8 bases had no gene match. In germline, CDR1 is SEHNR, CDR2 FQNEAQ (reference sequence). The CDR3 is made up of 13 amino acids. These data are taken from a study of blood T cell repertoires in COVID-19. Study as a whole: Samples came from the United States, Italy and Spain, spanning acute and convalescent COVID-19. PBMCs, B-cell-depleted T cells, or T cells were the source of the cDNA or gDNA that made up the material.

Per the original data handling: Reference gene primer amplification yielded estimated nucleated cell counts. Data came from immunoSEQ multiplex PCR; TCRdb stores just in-frame clones and leaves some out. That table gives V, J and clone size, and the DNA gave D and trimming. The sample contains about 330,000 clones, about 83% of which appear only once. The clonotype originates from a woman aged 45-60 years with acute or convalescent COVID-19. The material sequenced was peripheral blood. The chain employs TRBV7-9 and TRBJ2-7; 9 bases are shared with TRBD1. The CDR3 DNA reads as TGTGCCGGTAACCGGGACAGGGACTACGAGCAGTACTTC. Translating it yields CAGNRDRDYEQYF.